These T cell receptor beta chains were read from a single sample in a study of control samples from healthy donors and cancer patients. Here immunoSEQ multiplex PCR was the method, and the copy in TCRdb shows in-frame clones only, minus some. Of 100,000 to 150,000 clones listed, around nine tenths are singletons. Sequenced material: blood. These TCRs come from a man in his forties in good health. Each CDR3 is given without its conserved first and last residue. Each record gives: J gene, V gene, CDR3 length, CDR3 protein.

TRBJ2-7	TRBV7-9	10	ASSLAGAGQY
TRBJ2-7	TRBV10-3	11	AISEGPPYEQY
TRBJ1-3	TRBV10-3	12	AISGEIRGNTIY
TRBJ2-3	TRBV18	12	ASSPVAVTDTQY
TRBJ2-7	TRBV2	9	ASASSYEQY
TRBJ2-2	TRBV24-1	10	ATSDFRGWLF
TRBJ2-7	TRBV29-1	10	SVEGDTYEQY
TRBJ2-1	TRBV5-4	12	ASSLAALYNEQF
TRBJ2-3	TRBV6-6	10	ASSPSRGANY
TRBJ1-6	TRBV5-1	14	ASSLEPGSGDSPLH
TRBJ2-5	TRBV9	12	ASSVGSRWETQY
TRBJ1-5	TRBV5-5	13	ASSLYGEEGQPQH
TRBJ1-1	TRBV19	13	ASKGQGARGTEAF
TRBJ2-2	TRBV27	16	ASSLSGLRTGNTGELF
TRBJ2-5	TRBV7-2	12	ASSPQGFQETQY
TRBJ1-1	TRBV25-1	14	ASSENGIFMNTEAF
TRBJ2-5	TRBV9	13	ASSFPSGNQETQY
TRBJ2-3	TRBV6-5	12	ATQPGGDTDTQY
TRBJ2-5	TRBV24-1	13	ATSDFGYRQETQY
TRBJ1-5	TRBV19	11	ASKFLSGQPQH
TRBJ2-1	TRBV7-9	13	ASSLGWSSYNEQF
TRBJ2-2	TRBV3-1/TRBV3-2	13	ASSLGTSGAGELF
TRBJ2-5	TRBV6-5	12	ASSSTGRRETQY
TRBJ2-5	TRBV5-1	14	ASSCQTDECQETQY